What follows are 14 T cell receptor beta chains derived from one specimen sequenced in a study of radiotherapy plus CTLA-4 blockade in lung cancer. Assay used: immunoSEQ multiplex PCR; TCRdb lists only in-frame clones, some missing. The sample lists just under 60,000 clones, 77% occurring once. The specimen was peripheral blood, collected from a patient treated with radiotherapy plus ipilimumab. These receptor sequences come from a human donor with non-small cell lung cancer who had a partial response to radiotherapy plus ipilimumab.

The chain is built from TRBV13 and TRBJ1-3; D ambiguous. CDR3 length: 15 residues. The germline V gene has CDR1 PRHDT and CDR2 FYEKMQ (reference sequence). V was clipped by 0 bases and J by 0 bases, with 6 bases between them. The CDR3 spells CASSLGGTSGNTIYF. DNA of the CDR3: TGTGCCAGCAGCTTAGGGGGCACCTCTGGAAACACCATATATTTT.

This chain uses TRBV19 with TRBJ1-1, with a tentative D call TRBD1 (5 bases). There are 13 residues in the CDR3. Deletions cut 6 bases from V and 9 bases from J, with 17 bases between. CDR1 is LNHDA and CDR2 is SQIVND in the germline V gene (reference sequence). The CDR3 sequence is CASRLLGGVKAFF. The CDR3 DNA sequence: TGTGCCAGTAGATTGTTGGGGGGAGTTAAAGCTTTCTTT.

The chain uses TRBV19 and TRBJ2-7, with D possibly TRBD2 on 6 matching bases. The germline V and J ends were trimmed by 3 bases and 1 base, with 10 bases remaining between them. Looked up from germline, CDR1 is LNHDA and CDR2 is SQIVND (reference sequence). This CDR3 is built from 14 residues. CDR3 in DNA: TGTGCCAGTAGTATCCCCGGGAGTTCCTACGAGCAGTACTTC. It is translated as CASSIPGSSYEQYF. Filled out from reference TRBV19 and TRBJ2-7, the complete variable domain reads DGGITQSPKYLFRKEGQNVTLSCEQNLNHDAMYWYRQDPGQGLRLIYYSQIVNDFQKGDIAEGYSVSREKKESFPLTVTSAQKNPTAFYLCASSIPGSSYEQYFGPGTRLTVT.

This chain joins TRBV30 and TRBJ2-5, with D possibly TRBD2 on 5 matching bases. CDR3 size: 12 residues. V gave up 5 bases and J gave up 0 bases, with 7 bases separating them. Germline CDR1 and CDR2: GTSNPN and SVGIG (reference sequence). The CDR3 DNA is TGTGCCTGGTCGGGGAACCAAGAGACCCAGTACTTC. Protein: CAWSGNQETQYF.

This clone was observed a handful of times. The chain recombines TRBV28 with TRBJ1-1; the D is unclear. CDR1 is MDHEN and CDR2 is SYDVKM in the germline V gene. V gave up 3 bases and J gave up 0 bases, with 8 bases separating them. This CDR3 is 14 amino acids long. The CDR3 loop is CASSFPTMNTEAFF. CDR3 bases: TGTGCCAGCAGTTTTCCCACAATGAACACTGAAGCTTTCTTT.

CDR3 nucleotides: TGCGCCAGCAGCGTCGGACAGGGGGCTTACGAGCAGTACTTC. Its translation is CASSVGQGAYEQYF. The chain carries TRBV5-1 and TRBJ2-7; 11 bases map to TRBD1. V trimming: 4 bases; J trimming: 4 bases; junction bases outside the gene matches: 4. The germline gives CDR1 SGHRS, CDR2 YFSETQ. CDR3 length: 14 amino acids.

This clone was detected only once. This chain joins TRBV7-2 and TRBJ2-3, with D tentatively TRBD1 (5 bases). CDR1 and CDR2 from the germline V gene are SGHTA and FQGNSA. The CDR3 runs 14 residues. Trimming cost V 5 bases and J 2 bases, with 11 bases left between them. DNA for the CDR3: TGTGCCAGCAGCCGTAGACAGAACACAGATACGCAGTATTTT. Protein product: CASSRRQNTDTQYF.

The sample holds one count of this clone. The chain joins TRBV28 to TRBJ1-5; possible D gene TRBD1, 6 bases. V was clipped by 8 bases and J by 2 bases, with 16 bases between them. CDR3 length equals 15 residues. CDR1 MDHEN and CDR2 SYDVKM come from the germline V gene. CDR3 coding DNA: TGTGCCAGCTCCCGACAATCAGGGGGCAATCAGCCCCAGCATTTT. It yields the protein CASSRQSGGNQPQHF.

The V and J genes are TRBV14 and TRBJ2-4; D is perhaps TRBD1 (7 bases). The CDR3 loop spans 13 amino acids. The V gene lost 5 bases and the J gene lost 6 bases, with 11 bases spanning the gap. Germline V gives CDR1 SGHDN, CDR2 FVKESK. CDR3 sequence reads: CASSYQGGNIQYF. The DNA for the CDR3 is TGTGCCAGCAGCTACCAGGGGGGAAACATTCAGTACTTC.

This clone was picked up a small number of times. The CDR3 loop is CASGQSGSPLHF. Written as DNA, the CDR3 is TGTGCCAGCGGGCAGTCTGGGTCACCCCTCCACTTT. The chain combines TRBV6-1 with TRBJ1-6; D call uncertain. This CDR3 has 12 residues. Deletions cut 8 bases from V and 10 bases from J, with 12 bases between. Germline V gene lookup returns CDR1 MNHNS and CDR2 SASEGT.

The chain uses TRBV19 and TRBJ1-3; 7 nucleotides agree with TRBD1. The V gene end was trimmed by 6 bases and the J gene end by 7 bases; junction bases not matched to a gene: 9. This CDR3 spans 14 amino acids. Germline V gene data show CDR1 as LNHDA and CDR2 as SQIVND (reference sequence). The CDR3: CASRETGLGNTIYF. CDR3 sequence (DNA): TGTGCCAGTAGAGAGACAGGGCTTGGGAACACCATATATTTT.

The V call is TRBV4-1, the J call TRBJ2-2, with D possibly TRBD1 on 6 matching bases. V dropped 4 bases and J dropped 2 bases, with 17 bases sitting between them. This CDR3 contains 17 residues. CDR1 and CDR2 from the germline V gene are MGHRA and YSYEKL. CDR3 sequence (DNA): TGCGCCAGCAGCCTCCTCCCACAGGGCACCAACACCGGGGAGCTGTTTTTT. Its protein is CASSLLPQGTNTGELFF.

V usage is TRBV5-1 and J usage is TRBJ2-4; 8 nucleotides align to TRBD1. Germline trimming cut 5 bases from V and 9 bases from J; bases unmatched to any gene: 7. CDR1 and CDR2 from the germline V gene are SGHRS and YFSETQ. The CDR3 covers 13 residues. This CDR3 reads CASRIDRGGIQYF. The CDR3 DNA reads as TGCGCCAGCAGAATCGACAGGGGCGGCATTCAGTACTTC. Complete variable domain (other parts from reference TRBV5-1 and TRBJ2-4): KAGVTQTPRYLIKTRGQQVTLSCSPISGHRSVSWYQQTPGQGLQFLFEYFSETQRNKGNFPGRFSGRQFSNSRSEMNVSTLELGDSALYLCASRIDRGGIQYFGAGTRLSVL.

This clone has more than one count but fewer than ten. This rearrangement joins TRBV2 to TRBJ1-4; D may be TRBD1 (6 bases). Trimming cost V 7 bases and J 5 bases, with 11 bases left between them. This CDR3 has 13 residues. Germline loops: CDR1 SNHLY, CDR2 FYNNEI. The CDR3 loop reads CASNRAGNEKLFF. Written as DNA, the CDR3 is TGTGCCAGCAACAGGGCCGGAAATGAAAAACTGTTTTTT.